This T cell receptor beta chain was identified in a study of blood T cells in healthy people across ages. Study-wide results and caveats: As age increased, TCR beta diversity per million T cells fell in a roughly linear fashion.

They isolated at least 6 million PBMCs from each sample. The sample holds a few counts of this clonotype. The antigen remains unidentified. Germline V gene lookup returns CDR1 SNHLY and CDR2 FYNNEI. The CDR3 extends over 18 amino acids. V lost 5 bases, J lost 0 bases, and 12 bases stayed unmatched. A second about 7 to 12 cycle PCR used barcoded and J-beta primers. Samples each returned at least 2.5 million CDR3-containing paired-end reads. TCRdb redid the calling of the 5' RACE reads with MiXCR, one entry per CDR3 protein. The sample includes over 700,000 distinct CDR3 sequences, about 53% seen only once; the top ten take approximately 41%.

The material sequenced was blood. This clonotype was obtained from an elderly man in good health. The genes are TRBV2 and TRBJ2-1; 8 nucleotides line up with TRBD2. CDR3 DNA: TGTGCCAGCAGTAGATTCGGTGGCAGCGGGAGCTCCTACAATGAGCAGTTCTTC. This sequence encodes CASSRFGGSGSSYNEQFF.